The 21 T cell receptor beta chains below were found in one sample sequenced in a study of blood T cell repertoires in COVID-19. The method was immunoSEQ multiplex PCR; TCRdb's version includes in-frame clones alone and lacks a portion of them. The repertoire holds roughly 86,000 clones, with about 83% as singletons. Sequencing was carried out using peripheral blood. These receptors were collected from a woman in her 70s with acute or convalescent COVID-19.

This clone came up once. The V call is TRBV29-1, the J call TRBJ1-3, with D perhaps TRBD1 (6 bases). Germline V gene data show CDR1 as SQVTM and CDR2 as ANQGSEA. The CDR3 is made up of 11 amino acids. V was trimmed by 3 bases and J by 8 bases, leaving 8 bases between them. The CDR3 is CSVEGADTIYF. The CDR3 DNA follows: TGCAGCGTTGAGGGGGCGGACACCATATATTTT.

CDR3 bases: TGTGCCTGGAGTGTGACCGGAGGCTACAATGAGCAGTTCTTC. It encodes CAWSVTGGYNEQFF. The chain joins TRBV30 to TRBJ2-1; TRBD2 might be the D (5 bases). Germline assignment: CDR1 GTSNPN and CDR2 SVGIG (reference sequence). The CDR3 contains 14 residues. Trimming cost V 0 bases and J 3 bases, with 9 bases left between them.

V is TRBV6-5 and J is TRBJ1-4; weak D call: TRBD1 (5 bases). The CDR3 sequence is 14 residues long. Per germline, CDR1 MNHEY and CDR2 SVGAGI. V was shortened by 7 bases and J by 3 bases, with 12 bases between the two germline ends. This CDR3 reads CASTEGRPNEKLFF. The CDR3 DNA sequence: TGTGCCAGCACGGAGGGACGGCCTAATGAAAAACTGTTTTTT.

The chain uses TRBV7-9 and TRBJ2-7; the match to TRBD2 covers 8 bases. Germline V lookup: CDR1 SEHNR, CDR2 FQNEAQ (reference sequence). Trimming at V came to 1 base and at J to 6 bases, leaving 14 bases not matched to a gene. The CDR3 totals 17 residues. The chain's CDR3 is CASSLEFGEAGDAEQYF. CDR3 nucleotide sequence: TGTGCCAGCAGCTTAGAATTCGGGGAAGCGGGGGATGCCGAGCAGTACTTC.

The chain carries TRBV11-3 and TRBJ2-3; D might be TRBD1 (5 bases). V lost 5 bases and J lost 3, with 15 bases in between. The CDR3 contains 15 residues. CDR1 and CDR2 from the germline V gene are SGHNT and YENEEA. CDR3 DNA: TGTGCCAGCAGCCCGGACAAGGCAGAAACAGATACGCAGTATTTT. Protein: CASSPDKAETDTQYF.

DNA for the CDR3: TGCAGCGTTGTGGAGATTAACACTGAAGCTTTCTTT. Its translation: CSVVEINTEAFF. The chain joins TRBV29-1 to TRBJ1-1; D ambiguous. The V gene lost 4 bases and the J gene lost 2 bases, with 8 bases spanning the gap. Germline V gene lookup returns CDR1 SQVTM and CDR2 ANQGSEA. CDR3 length: 12 amino acids. Variable domain in full (rest from reference TRBV29-1 and TRBJ1-1): SAVISQKPSRDICQRGTSLTIQCQVDSQVTMMFWYRQQPGQSLTLIATANQGSEATYESGFVIDKFPISRPNLTFSTLTVSNMSPEDSSIYLCSVVEINTEAFFGQGTRLTVV.

V gene TRBV4-1 combines with J gene TRBJ1-6, with D possibly matching TRBD1 (5 bases). Trimming pared 8 bases from V and 13 bases from J, leaving 24 bases between. Germline CDR1 is MGHRA and CDR2 is YSYEKL. There are 15 residues in the CDR3. CDR3 bases: TGCGCCAGCGGGGGAGGGAGTTCAGCTATGTCTCCCCTCCACTTT. This sequence encodes CASGGGSSAMSPLHF.

The rearrangement links TRBV28 to TRBJ1-5; D not certain. This CDR3 is built from 13 residues. Germline CDR1 and CDR2: MDHEN and SYDVKM. V lost 6 bases, J lost 8 bases, and 14 bases lay in between. The CDR3 DNA is TGTGCCAGCAGCTCGGGGAGCCTCGAGCCCCAGCATTTT. It translates to CASSSGSLEPQHF.

The CDR3 loop reads CASSLMDREGGYTF. The CDR3 DNA reads as TGCGCCAGCAGCCTGATGGACAGGGAAGGTGGCTACACCTTC. The chain links TRBV4-1 to TRBJ1-2, with TRBD1 matching 8 bases. Trimming removed 4 bases from V and 7 bases from J; junction bases left unmatched: 8. CDR1 is MGHRA and CDR2 is YSYEKL in the germline V gene. The CDR3 covers 14 residues.

The chain combines TRBV4-2 with TRBJ2-2, with 9 bases that match TRBD2. The CDR3 covers 16 residues. V trimming: 1 base; J trimming: 1 base; junction bases outside the gene matches: 1. From germline, CDR1 is LGHNA and CDR2 YNFKEQ. The DNA for the CDR3 is TGTGCCAGCAGCCAAGGTAGCGGGGGGAACACCGGGGAGCTGTTTTTT. It encodes CASSQGSGGNTGELFF.

The rearrangement joins TRBV6-5 to TRBJ2-2, with 7 bases fitting TRBD1. Germline trimming cut 10 bases from V and 5 bases from J; bases unmatched to any gene: 13. The length of the CDR3 is 15 residues. Germline V gives CDR1 MNHEY, CDR2 SVGAGI. DNA for the CDR3: TGTGCCATTTCATTCGACAGGGAGCGAACCGGGGAGCTGTTTTTT. This codes for CAISFDRERTGELFF.

Only a few counts were recorded for this clone. This rearrangement joins TRBV5-6 to TRBJ1-2; 7 bases agree with TRBD1. Per the germline V gene, CDR1 is SGHDT and CDR2 is YYEEEE. The CDR3 has 13 residues. With V trimmed by 4 bases and J by 5 bases, 5 bases remained unmatched. The CDR3 loop reads CASSLDRLYGYTF. The CDR3 nucleotides are TGTGCCAGCAGCCTGGACAGGCTATATGGCTACACCTTC.

V usage is TRBV3-1 (or the pseudogene TRBV3-2) and J usage is TRBJ1-3; perhaps TRBD1 as D (5 bases). The germline V and J ends were trimmed by 4 bases and 3 bases, with 10 bases remaining between them. Germline V gene lookup returns CDR1 LGHDT and CDR2 YNNKEL (reference sequence). The CDR3 has 14 residues. CDR3 amino acids: CASSPFDSGNTIYF. DNA for the CDR3: TGTGCCAGCAGCCCCTTCGACAGTGGAAACACCATATATTTT.

The chain combines TRBV5-1 with TRBJ2-7, with 7 bases fitting TRBD1. This CDR3 region has 16 residues. V gave up 4 bases and J gave up 0 bases; unmatched junction bases: 10. Germline V gene data show CDR1 as SGHRS and CDR2 as YFSETQ. CDR3 coding DNA: TGCGCCAGCAGCCCGGGTGGACAGGTCACCTCCTACGAGCAGTACTTC. This translates into CASSPGGQVTSYEQYF.

The chain links TRBV7-2 to TRBJ2-3; no clear D. The CDR3 is 15 amino acids. CDR1 is SGHTA, CDR2 FQGNSA, per germline. Trimming took 5 bases from V and 0 from J, leaving 12 bases between them. CDR3 residues: CASSATYLSTDTQYF. The CDR3 DNA is TGTGCCAGCAGCGCAACTTACCTTAGCACAGATACGCAGTATTTT. Filled out from reference TRBV7-2 and TRBJ2-3, the complete variable domain reads GAGVSQSPSNKVTEKGKDVELRCDPISGHTALYWYRQSLGQGLEFLIYFQGNSAPDKSGLPSDRFSAERTGGSVSTLTIQRTQQEDSAVYLCASSATYLSTDTQYFGPGTRLTVL.

The J gene is TRBJ2-7, the V gene TRBV7-2, with 7 bases that match TRBD2. CDR3 length: 14 residues. The V gene end was trimmed by 1 base and the J gene end by 7 bases; junction bases not matched to a gene: 7. Germline V CDR1 and CDR2: SGHTA, FQGNSA. The CDR3 DNA follows: TGTGCCAGCAGCTTAGACTCTAGCGGTGGGGAGCAGTACTTC. This sequence encodes CASSLDSSGGEQYF.

The chain carries TRBV6-6 and TRBJ1-3; D may be TRBD1 (6 bases). The CDR3 length is 15 residues. Germline lookup yields CDR1 MNHNY and CDR2 SVGAGI (reference sequence). Trimming shortened V by 7 bases and J by 0 bases, and 13 bases separated the two germline ends. The CDR3 here is CASMTGTNSGNTIYF. CDR3 DNA sequence: TGTGCCAGCATGACCGGGACAAACTCTGGAAACACCATATATTTT.

This clone was seen a single time. V gene TRBV3-1 (or the pseudogene TRBV3-2) combines with J gene TRBJ2-1; tentatively, D is TRBD2 (5 bases). This CDR3 spans 13 amino acids. Germline lookup yields CDR1 LGHDT and CDR2 YNNKEL (reference sequence). Between the trimmed V and J ends, which lost 4 bases and 10 bases, there was a span of 14 bases. As DNA, the CDR3 is TGTGCCAGCAGCCCTGACTTGGCGGGCGAGCAGTTCTTC. This sequence encodes CASSPDLAGEQFF.

The chain joins TRBV24-1 to TRBJ2-2; TRBD1 aligns across 7 bases. Germline V gene sequence: CDR1 KGHDR, CDR2 SFDVKD. The CDR3 runs 14 residues. Trimming removed 3 bases from V and 6 bases from J; junction bases left unmatched: 3. CDR3 region: CATSDPQGAGELFF. The CDR3 nucleotides read TGTGCCACCAGTGATCCCCAGGGGGCCGGGGAGCTGTTTTTT.

This chain links TRBV5-1 with TRBJ2-3; maybe TRBD2 (6 bases). The CDR3 length is 17 residues. V lost 4 bases and J lost 3, with 21 bases in between. Germline lookup yields CDR1 SGHRS and CDR2 YFSETQ. The CDR3 region is CASSPGQGGGRTDTQYF. The CDR3 DNA reads as TGCGCCAGCAGCCCGGGCCAGGGCGGAGGGAGGACAGATACGCAGTATTTT.

This chain uses TRBV5-6 with TRBJ1-1, with a tentative D call TRBD1 (5 bases). Germline V gene sequence: CDR1 SGHDT, CDR2 YYEEEE. V was cut by 0 bases and J by 4 bases, with 10 bases left in between. There are 14 residues in the CDR3. CDR3 sequence: CASSLDRFGTEAFF. DNA for the CDR3: TGTGCCAGCAGCTTGGACAGGTTTGGCACTGAAGCTTTCTTT.